The entry below gives a single T cell receptor (beta chain) sequence along with its context. V shed 2 bases and J shed 5 bases, with 6 bases lying between them. The CDR3 is 12 residues long. The sample belongs to a study of T cell responses to AZD1222 COVID-19 vaccine. Assay used: immunoSEQ multiplex PCR; TCRdb lists only in-frame clones, some missing. The sample records around 130,000 clones, 94% being singletons. The chain has TRBV12-3 or TRBV12-4 and TRBJ1-1, with D unclear. The clonotype comes from an adult in good health. The starting material was peripheral blood, obtained on day 0 of AZD1222 vaccination. The CDR3 DNA reads as TGTGCCAGCAGTTTAAGAGCAACTGAAGCTTTCTTT. It encodes CASSLRATEAFF.